The rows below give T cell receptor beta chains drawn from one sample of a study of T cells in Graves' hyperthyroidism and ophthalmopathy. In TCRdb, the multiplex PCR reads were re-called with MiXCR into one record per CDR3 protein. Here the sample spans hundreds of thousands of distinct CDR3 sequences, 45% being singletons. The sample consisted of peripheral blood or thyroid tissue (not recorded which). These receptors were collected from an adult man with Graves' disease, either hyperthyroidism or ophthalmopathy (not recorded which). The CDR3 runs from the conserved cysteine through the conserved F or W. A D gene is named only where the DNA matches it firmly. Not every row has a clone size; where given, it reads once, few, many or a size class.

CDR3aa: CASSEAPTLSNQPQHF
CDR3nt: TGTGCCAGCAGTGAAGCGCCAACGCTGAGCAATCAGCCCCAGCATTTT
j_gene: TRBJ1-5
abundance: many
d_gene: -
v_gene: TRBV2

CDR3aa: CASSPGTSSGNTIYF
CDR3nt: TGTGCCAGCAGCCCCGGAACGAGCTCTGGAAACACCATATATTTT
j_gene: TRBJ1-3
abundance: -
d_gene: -
v_gene: TRBV2

CDR3aa: CSAGSPDSVEKLFF
CDR3nt: TGCAGTGCTGGATCCCCGGACAGTGTTGAAAAACTGTTTTTT
j_gene: TRBJ1-4
abundance: -
d_gene: -
v_gene: TRBV20-1

CDR3aa: CASSSDRGNGNSPLHF
CDR3nt: TGTGCCAGCAGCTCGGACAGGGGGAACGGGAATTCACCCCTCCACTTT
j_gene: TRBJ1-6
abundance: -
d_gene: TRBD1
v_gene: TRBV7-8

CDR3aa: CASSSVYGYTF
CDR3nt: TGTGCCAGCAGTTCGGTGTACGGCTACACCTTC
j_gene: TRBJ1-2
abundance: -
d_gene: -
v_gene: TRBV2

CDR3aa: CASGLGGPRQPQHF
CDR3nt: TGTGCCAGCGGCTTGGGGGGACCCCGTCAGCCCCAGCATTTT
j_gene: TRBJ1-5
abundance: -
d_gene: -
v_gene: TRBV12-3/TRBV12-4

CDR3aa: CASSEYGYYGYTF
CDR3nt: TGTGCCAGCAGTGAATATGGGTACTATGGCTACACCTTC
j_gene: TRBJ1-2
abundance: -
d_gene: -
v_gene: TRBV25-1

CDR3aa: CSVPNSEAFF
CDR3nt: TGCAGCGTACCCAACAGTGAAGCTTTCTTT
j_gene: TRBJ1-1
abundance: -
d_gene: -
v_gene: TRBV29-1

CDR3aa: CSERGGGAGELFF
CDR3nt: TGCAGCGAACGCGGGGGGGGGGCCGGGGAGCTGTTTTTT
j_gene: TRBJ2-2
abundance: -
d_gene: TRBD2
v_gene: TRBV29-1

CDR3aa: CASSQVPGLAGVDEQYF
CDR3nt: TGCGCCAGCAGCCAAGTTCCGGGACTAGCGGGGGTCGACGAGCAGTACTTC
j_gene: TRBJ2-7
abundance: -
d_gene: TRBD2
v_gene: TRBV11-2

CDR3aa: CATSGLAGTDTQYF
CDR3nt: TGTGCCACCAGTGGACTAGCGGGCACAGATACGCAGTATTTT
j_gene: TRBJ2-3
abundance: -
d_gene: TRBD2
v_gene: TRBV24-1

CDR3aa: CASSQTGGMYEQYF
CDR3nt: TGTGCCAGCAGCCAGACAGGGGGGATGTACGAGCAGTACTTC
j_gene: TRBJ2-7
abundance: -
d_gene: TRBD1
v_gene: TRBV7-2

CDR3aa: CASTAGLGLYGYTF
CDR3nt: TGTGCCAGCACTGCCGGACTGGGCCTTTATGGCTACACCTTC
j_gene: TRBJ1-2
abundance: -
d_gene: -
v_gene: TRBV6-1

CDR3aa: CSWDRGTEAFF
CDR3nt: TGCAGCTGGGACAGGGGAACTGAAGCTTTCTTT
j_gene: TRBJ1-1
abundance: -
d_gene: TRBD1
v_gene: TRBV29-1

CDR3aa: CASTDPGGNTGELFF
CDR3nt: TGTGCCAGCACTGATCCAGGGGGGAACACCGGGGAGCTGTTTTTT
j_gene: TRBJ2-2
abundance: many
d_gene: TRBD1
v_gene: TRBV2

CDR3aa: CASSQDGLSQETQYF
CDR3nt: TGTGCCAGCAGCCAAGATGGACTTTCGCAAGAGACCCAGTACTTC
j_gene: TRBJ2-5
abundance: -
d_gene: -
v_gene: TRBV11-3

CDR3aa: CASSPGTGKDTGELFF
CDR3nt: TGTGCCAGCAGCCCCGGGACAGGGAAGGACACCGGGGAGCTGTTTTTT
j_gene: TRBJ2-2
abundance: few
d_gene: TRBD1
v_gene: TRBV9

CDR3aa: CASSALPGDTQYF
CDR3nt: TGTGCCAGCAGCGCCTTACCGGGGGATACGCAGTATTTT
j_gene: TRBJ2-3
abundance: few
d_gene: -
v_gene: TRBV2

CDR3aa: CATSGPTSGGTYEQYF
CDR3nt: TGTGCCACCAGTGGTCCGACTAGCGGGGGGACCTACGAGCAGTACTTC
j_gene: TRBJ2-7
abundance: -
d_gene: TRBD2
v_gene: TRBV24-1

CDR3aa: CASSDVVRLAGSYEQYF
CDR3nt: TGTGCCAGCAGTGATGTGGTCCGACTAGCGGGGTCCTACGAGCAGTACTTC
j_gene: TRBJ2-7
abundance: -
d_gene: TRBD2
v_gene: TRBV7-9

CDR3aa: CASSLVRGRNEQYF
CDR3nt: TGTGCCAGCAGCTTAGTTAGGGGAAGGAACGAGCAGTACTTC
j_gene: TRBJ2-7
abundance: -
d_gene: -
v_gene: TRBV11-3

CDR3aa: CSASQGSDLGYTF
CDR3nt: TGCAGTGCTAGCCAGGGATCCGACCTTGGCTACACCTTC
j_gene: TRBJ1-2
abundance: -
d_gene: -
v_gene: TRBV20-1

CDR3aa: CASSAQAGQGIEAFF
CDR3nt: TGTGCCAGCAGCGCCCAGGCCGGACAGGGCATTGAAGCTTTCTTT
j_gene: TRBJ1-1
abundance: many
d_gene: TRBD1
v_gene: TRBV9

CDR3aa: CASSLGPGQKSNQPQHF
CDR3nt: TGTGCTAGCAGCTTAGGCCCGGGACAGAAGAGCAATCAGCCCCAGCATTTT
j_gene: TRBJ1-5
abundance: many
d_gene: TRBD1
v_gene: TRBV7-7

CDR3aa: CSAREGTAYNSPLHF
CDR3nt: TGCAGTGCTAGAGAAGGGACAGCTTATAATTCACCCCTCCACTTT
j_gene: TRBJ1-6
abundance: -
d_gene: TRBD1
v_gene: TRBV20-1

CDR3aa: CSAATGSNEKLFF
CDR3nt: TGCAGCGCCGCGACAGGGAGTAATGAAAAACTGTTTTTT
j_gene: TRBJ1-4
abundance: -
d_gene: TRBD1
v_gene: TRBV29-1

CDR3aa: CASSPLAGGPYEQYF
CDR3nt: TGTGCCAGCAGCCCGCTAGCGGGAGGGCCGTACGAGCAGTACTTC
j_gene: TRBJ2-7
abundance: many
d_gene: TRBD2
v_gene: TRBV7-9

CDR3aa: CSARPTGNMNTEAFF
CDR3nt: TGCAGTGCTAGACCGACAGGAAACATGAACACTGAAGCTTTCTTT
j_gene: TRBJ1-1
abundance: few
d_gene: -
v_gene: TRBV20-1

CDR3aa: CSASRAGVGNQPQHF
CDR3nt: TGCAGTGCTAGTCGTGCAGGGGTTGGCAATCAGCCCCAGCATTTT
j_gene: TRBJ1-5
abundance: many
d_gene: -
v_gene: TRBV20-1

CDR3aa: CSVRRGDEKLFF
CDR3nt: TGCAGCGTTAGGAGGGGGGACGAAAAACTGTTTTTT
j_gene: TRBJ1-4
abundance: -
d_gene: -
v_gene: TRBV29-1

CDR3aa: CASSQGITGAGNTIYF
CDR3nt: TGTGCCAGCAGCCAAGGGATCACAGGGGCTGGAAACACCATATATTTT
j_gene: TRBJ1-3
abundance: -
d_gene: TRBD1
v_gene: TRBV11-3

CDR3aa: CAWSVGYGYTF
CDR3nt: TGTGCCTGGAGCGTTGGGTATGGCTACACCTTC
j_gene: TRBJ1-2
abundance: -
d_gene: -
v_gene: TRBV30

CDR3aa: CASSGRQGTNQPQHF
CDR3nt: TGTGCCAGCTCAGGGCGACAGGGGACAAATCAGCCCCAGCATTTT
j_gene: TRBJ1-5
abundance: -
d_gene: TRBD1
v_gene: TRBV9

CDR3aa: CASSSGLAGVREQYF
CDR3nt: TGTGCCAGCAGCTCGGGACTAGCGGGAGTTCGTGAGCAGTACTTC
j_gene: TRBJ2-7
abundance: -
d_gene: TRBD2
v_gene: TRBV7-8

CDR3aa: CASSSTETQYF
CDR3nt: TGTGCCAGCAGCTCGACAGAGACCCAGTACTTC
j_gene: TRBJ2-5
abundance: many
d_gene: -
v_gene: TRBV12-3/TRBV12-4

CDR3aa: CASGTPSSYEQYF
CDR3nt: TGTGCCAGCGGGACACCCAGCTCCTACGAGCAGTACTTC
j_gene: TRBJ2-7
abundance: few
d_gene: -
v_gene: TRBV6-5

CDR3aa: CASSLAPGRRNTEAFF
CDR3nt: TGTGCCAGCAGCTTGGCCCCGGGGAGGCGGAATACTGAAGCTTTCTTT
j_gene: TRBJ1-1
abundance: -
d_gene: -
v_gene: TRBV7-9

CDR3aa: CASSFGIASVETQYF
CDR3nt: TGTGCCAGCAGTTTCGGCATCGCAAGCGTGGAGACCCAGTACTTC
j_gene: TRBJ2-5
abundance: -
d_gene: -
v_gene: TRBV19

CDR3aa: CSARNRDNSPLHF
CDR3nt: TGCAGTGCTAGAAACAGGGATAATTCACCCCTCCACTTT
j_gene: TRBJ1-6
abundance: few
d_gene: -
v_gene: TRBV20-1

CDR3aa: CASSSGQIEAFF
CDR3nt: TGTGCCAGCAGTTCGGGACAGATTGAAGCTTTCTTT
j_gene: TRBJ1-1
abundance: -
d_gene: TRBD1
v_gene: TRBV2

CDR3aa: CSAQGQGAETQYF
CDR3nt: TGCAGTGCTCAGGGACAGGGGGCCGAGACCCAGTACTTC
j_gene: TRBJ2-5
abundance: -
d_gene: TRBD1
v_gene: TRBV20-1

CDR3aa: CSPRQGATGGELFF
CDR3nt: TGCAGCCCCAGACAGGGGGCGACGGGCGGGGAGCTGTTTTTT
j_gene: TRBJ2-2
abundance: once
d_gene: TRBD1
v_gene: TRBV29-1

CDR3aa: CASSPGPKETQYF
CDR3nt: TGTGCCAGCAGCCCGGGACCTAAAGAGACCCAGTACTTC
j_gene: TRBJ2-5
abundance: few
d_gene: -
v_gene: TRBV7-9

CDR3aa: CASSYSEGQGGYGYTF
CDR3nt: TGTGCCAGCAGTTACTCGGAGGGACAGGGGGGATACGGCTACACCTTC
j_gene: TRBJ1-2
abundance: -
d_gene: TRBD1
v_gene: TRBV10-3

CDR3aa: CASSEGKWDRGVVQPQHF
CDR3nt: TGCGCCAGCAGTGAGGGAAAATGGGACAGGGGCGTTGTACAGCCCCAGCATTTT
j_gene: TRBJ1-5
abundance: many
d_gene: TRBD1
v_gene: TRBV10-2

CDR3aa: CATSDPTPAGQAEQYF
CDR3nt: TGTGCCACCAGTGATCCCACGCCAGCGGGACAAGCCGAGCAGTACTTC
j_gene: TRBJ2-7
abundance: many
d_gene: -
v_gene: TRBV24-1

CDR3aa: CASSGRTGNPYEQYF
CDR3nt: TGTGCCAGCAGCGGACGGACAGGAAACCCCTACGAGCAGTACTTC
j_gene: TRBJ2-7
abundance: -
d_gene: TRBD1
v_gene: TRBV7-9

CDR3aa: CSAKQLAGPYEQYF
CDR3nt: TGCAGTGCTAAACAACTAGCGGGCCCCTACGAGCAGTACTTC
j_gene: TRBJ2-7
abundance: -
d_gene: TRBD2
v_gene: TRBV20-1

CDR3aa: CASSLPGQSSYGYTF
CDR3nt: TGTGCCAGCAGCCTACCGGGACAGTCTTCCTATGGCTACACCTTC
j_gene: TRBJ1-2
abundance: few
d_gene: TRBD1
v_gene: TRBV7-9

CDR3aa: CATSDRRGFNQPQHF
CDR3nt: TGTGCCACCAGTGATCGCAGGGGCTTCAATCAGCCCCAGCATTTT
j_gene: TRBJ1-5
abundance: many
d_gene: -
v_gene: TRBV24-1

CDR3aa: CASSLGQNYEKLFF
CDR3nt: TGTGCCAGCAGCTTAGGGCAAAATTATGAAAAACTGTTTTTT
j_gene: TRBJ1-4
abundance: many
d_gene: -
v_gene: TRBV2

CDR3aa: CATSRDKPPDTQYF
CDR3nt: TGTGCCACCAGCAGAGATAAGCCCCCAGATACGCAGTATTTT
j_gene: TRBJ2-3
abundance: -
d_gene: -
v_gene: TRBV15

CDR3aa: CASSLGTGGQYF
CDR3nt: TGTGCCAGCAGCTTAGGTACTGGCGGACAGTACTTC
j_gene: TRBJ2-7
abundance: -
d_gene: -
v_gene: TRBV7-9

CDR3aa: CASSQTGQETQYF
CDR3nt: TGTGCTAGCTCCCAGACAGGGCAAGAGACCCAGTACTTC
j_gene: TRBJ2-5
abundance: many
d_gene: TRBD1
v_gene: TRBV7-7

CDR3aa: CASSEWSQTQTQYF
CDR3nt: TGTGCCAGCAGCGAATGGAGCCAGACACAGACCCAGTACTTC
j_gene: TRBJ2-5
abundance: -
d_gene: -
v_gene: TRBV10-3

CDR3aa: CASSPGPRGNSPLHF
CDR3nt: TGTGCCAGCAGCCCGGGCCCCCGGGGAAATTCACCCCTCCACTTT
j_gene: TRBJ1-6
abundance: few
d_gene: -
v_gene: TRBV7-9